Given below is one T cell receptor beta chain in context. Its cognate antigen is unknown. This sample is drawn from a study of siplizumab effects on memory and regulatory T cells. Study-wide points: With siplizumab, mappable alloreactive CD4+ clones averaged approximately 69% Treg-derived, versus 25% to 30% in controls. Proliferating CD4+ or CD8+ clones, roughly 80-96% of them, lacked an assignable naive or memory phenotype. Sequences below about 10^-5 frequency were poorly captured, limiting mapping of alloreactive clones.

Every sample had approximately 100,000 of its TCR templates assayed. Profiled with immunoSEQ multiplex PCR; TCRdb holds only in-frame clones, not every one. The data contain about 100,000 clones, about 94% of them seen just once; the ten biggest clones take up roughly 1.3%. The material sequenced was non-Treg CD4+ T cells sorted from blood. The receptor comes from a human donor in good health.

The CDR3 DNA is TGTGCCAGCAGTCAAAGGCCTAGCTCCTACAATGAGCAGTTCTTC. Residues: CASSQRPSSYNEQFF. This sequence joins TRBV7-3 and TRBJ2-1, with D hard to call. V gave up 6 bases and J gave up 0 bases, with 12 bases separating them. In germline, CDR1 is SGHTA, CDR2 FQGTGA. CDR3 length: 15 residues.